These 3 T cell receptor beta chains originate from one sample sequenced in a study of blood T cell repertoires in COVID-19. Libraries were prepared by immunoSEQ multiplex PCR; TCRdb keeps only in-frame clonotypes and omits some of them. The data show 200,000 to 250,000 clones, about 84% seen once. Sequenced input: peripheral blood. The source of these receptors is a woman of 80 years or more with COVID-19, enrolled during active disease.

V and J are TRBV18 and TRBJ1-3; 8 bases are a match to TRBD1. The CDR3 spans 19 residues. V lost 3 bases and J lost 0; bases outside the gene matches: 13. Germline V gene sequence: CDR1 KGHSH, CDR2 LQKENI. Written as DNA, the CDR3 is TGTGCCAGCTCACCGCCCAGAAGCGGGACAGGTTCCTCTGGAAACACCATATATTTT. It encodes CASSPPRSGTGSSGNTIYF.

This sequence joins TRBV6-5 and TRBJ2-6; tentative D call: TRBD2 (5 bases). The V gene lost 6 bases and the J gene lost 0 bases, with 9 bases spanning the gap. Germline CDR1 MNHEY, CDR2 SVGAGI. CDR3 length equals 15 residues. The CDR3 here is CASREGRSGANVLTF. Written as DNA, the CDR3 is TGTGCCAGCAGAGAGGGCCGCTCTGGGGCCAACGTCCTGACTTTC.

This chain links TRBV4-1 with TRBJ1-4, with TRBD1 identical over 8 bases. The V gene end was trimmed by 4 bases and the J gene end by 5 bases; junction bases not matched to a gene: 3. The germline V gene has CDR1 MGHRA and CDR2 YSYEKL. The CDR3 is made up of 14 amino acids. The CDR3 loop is CASSRDRRNEKLFF. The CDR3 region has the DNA TGCGCCAGCAGCCGGGACAGGCGAAATGAAAAACTGTTTTTT.